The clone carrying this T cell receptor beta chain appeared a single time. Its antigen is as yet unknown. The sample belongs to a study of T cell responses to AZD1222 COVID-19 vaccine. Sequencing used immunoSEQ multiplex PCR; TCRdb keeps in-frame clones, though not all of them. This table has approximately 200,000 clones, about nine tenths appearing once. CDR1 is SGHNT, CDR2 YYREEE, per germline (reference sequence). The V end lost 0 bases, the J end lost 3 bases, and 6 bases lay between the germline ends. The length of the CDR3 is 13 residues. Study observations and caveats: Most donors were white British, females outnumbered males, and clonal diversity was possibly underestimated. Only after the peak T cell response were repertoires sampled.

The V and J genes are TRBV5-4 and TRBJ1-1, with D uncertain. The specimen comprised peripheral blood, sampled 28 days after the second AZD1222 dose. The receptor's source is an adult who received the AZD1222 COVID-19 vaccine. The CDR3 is CASSLVVDTEAFF. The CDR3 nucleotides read TGTGCCAGCAGCTTGGTTGTGGACACTGAAGCTTTCTTT.